This TCR beta chain was identified in a study of blood T cells in healthy people across ages. Per-sample yields of isolated PBMCs were at least 6 million. The use of a sample-barcoded 5' primer and a J-beta primer mix characterized a second PCR of about 7 to 12 cycles. TCRdb called the 5' RACE reads again in MiXCR, with one record for every CDR3 protein. Of approximately 690,000 distinct CDR3 sequences in the sample, around three fifths were seen once. This clonotype came up a few times. The antigen remains undetermined. Trimming left V 2 bases short and J 2 bases short, with 10 bases between. The CDR3 consists of 14 residues. From germline, CDR1 is SGHTA and CDR2 FQGNSA. Broader study findings: Per-million-T-cell TCR beta diversity fell roughly linearly with age.

The V gene is TRBV7-2, the J gene TRBJ2-7; tentative D call: TRBD1 (6 bases). The receptor was isolated from a man between 60 and 75 years old in good health. The sample consisted of blood. CDR3 residues: CASSLSQGPYEQYF. CDR3 in DNA: TGTGCCAGCAGCTTATCACAGGGCCCCTACGAGCAGTACTTC.